This T cell receptor (beta chain) emerged from a study of T-cell reconstitution after alpha-beta-depleted transplantation in children. This CDR3 comprises 13 residues. Germline CDR1 is SGHRS and CDR2 is YFSETQ. V was shortened by 4 bases and J by 4 bases, with 11 bases between the two germline ends. Findings of the study overall: High day-60 TCRbeta diversity in some patients came from surviving recipient T cells and thymic progenitors. Expanded graft clones numbering several hundred reportedly gave rise to alpha-beta T cells about two months after transplant. At one year after transplant, newly produced T cells mostly accounted for T-cell counts and diversity.

This clonotype was detected many times. Its specificity is not known. Unique molecular identifiers featured in how the TCRbeta library was prepared. Each CDR3 protein is one row after TCRdb ran MiXCR on the PCR reads. The sample contains approximately 150,000 distinct CDR3 sequences, 8.5% to 10% of which appear only once. The sequenced sample was PBMCs, mostly from graft donor cells, obtained 180 days after TCRalphabeta/CD19-depleted stem cell transplant. V is TRBV5-1 and J is TRBJ1-2, with no clear D. The TCR was taken from a female patient between 2 and 15 years old who had a stem cell transplant for congenital amegakaryocytic thrombocytopenia, so the T cells may come from the graft donor. The CDR3 loop is CASSADGRYGYTF. The CDR3 DNA follows: TGCGCCAGCAGCGCCGACGGGCGCTATGGCTACACCTTC. Full variable domain (outside the CDR3, taken from reference TRBV5-1 and TRBJ1-2): KAGVTQTPRYLIKTRGQQVTLSCSPISGHRSVSWYQQTPGQGLQFLFEYFSETQRNKGNFPGRFSGRQFSNSRSEMNVSTLELGDSALYLCASSADGRYGYTFGSGTRLTVV.